This T cell receptor (beta chain) was profiled in a study of blood T cell repertoires in COVID-19. Study in general: The United States, Italy and Spain were the sources of the acute and convalescent COVID-19 samples. T cells, B-cell-depleted T cells, or PBMCs provided the cDNA or gDNA that served as material.

How the authors handled the data: Amplification with reference gene primers provided the estimates of nucleated cell counts. Using immunoSEQ multiplex PCR, the repertoire was profiled, and TCRdb retains in-frame clones only, with some absent. V and J calls and clone size follow that table, whereas D and trimming were derived from the DNA. The sample lists fewer than 70,000 clones; 80% to 90% were seen once. This CDR3 is 15 amino acids long. Germline assignment: CDR1 SGHVS and CDR2 FQNEAQ. V shed 4 bases and J shed 6 bases, with 15 bases lying between them. This clone is medium-sized in the sample. The chain combines TRBV7-8 with TRBJ1-4; TRBD1 is a possible D gene (6 bases). This TCR was sampled from a human donor in a cohort sampled during active COVID-19. Sequencing was performed on peripheral blood. The CDR3 sequence is CASSSIGGADEKLFF. The CDR3 nucleotides are TGTGCCAGCAGCTCCATTGGGGGGGCCGATGAAAAACTGTTTTTT.